This T cell receptor (beta chain) came from a study of blood T cells in healthy people across ages. Notes on the study in general: Age brought a roughly linear fall in TCR beta diversity measured per million T cells. Estimated diversity across one million T cells was deemed an underestimate.

Then a second PCR, running about 7 to 11 cycles, was carried out with a sample-barcoded 5' primer and a J-beta primer mix. A minimum of 2.5 million CDR3-containing paired-end reads was obtained for each sample. Each CDR3 protein is one row after TCRdb ran MiXCR on the 5' RACE reads. The sample lists just over 1 million distinct CDR3 sequences; more than 40% were seen once. Germline assignment: CDR1 LNHNV and CDR2 YYDKDF (reference sequence). The CDR3 is made up of 15 amino acids. V lost 3 bases, J lost 0 bases, and 9 bases lay in between. Note on this clonotype: The antigen remains unidentified.

The individuals who served as donors were healthy Caucasians living in Russia, aged about 6 to 100. This TCR derives from a woman aged 55-70 years in good health. The J gene is TRBJ2-1, the V gene TRBV15; D is possibly TRBD1 (6 bases). The sequenced material came from blood. This chain's CDR3 is CATSRGQSSYNEQFF. The CDR3 DNA reads TGTGCCACCAGCAGGGGACAATCCTCCTACAATGAGCAGTTCTTC.